This T cell receptor beta chain was captured in a study of blood T cell repertoires in COVID-19. Sequencing was performed with immunoSEQ multiplex PCR; in TCRdb, only in-frame clones are kept and a portion is missing. This sample carries 450,000 or so clones, 85% to 90% of them seen once, and the ten largest clones take approximately 0.9%. V gave up 5 bases and J gave up 7 bases; unmatched junction bases: 7. This CDR3 is built from 13 residues. Germline V gives CDR1 MNHEY, CDR2 SVGAGI. The sample comprised peripheral blood. This sequence joins TRBV6-5 and TRBJ1-2; 7 positions agree with TRBD1. The clonotype was recovered from a man between 18 and 35 years old with COVID-19, enrolled during active disease. The CDR3 protein is CASSPGAGGGYTF. The CDR3 coding sequence is TGTGCCAGCAGTCCTGGGGCAGGGGGTGGCTACACCTTC.